The clone carrying this T cell receptor (beta chain) was detected only a few times. What it recognizes is unknown. Patients were excluded for autoimmune disease history or systemic immunosuppression. The sample originates from a study of OX40 agonist ivuxolimab in advanced cancers. At the level of the study: Two cutaneous melanoma patients and one hepatocellular carcinoma patient, three in all, had partial responses.

Germline CDR1 MNHEY, CDR2 SVGAGI. The CDR3 length is 12 residues. Trimming removed 7 bases at V and 6 bases at J, with 12 bases between. Clones were read by immunoSEQ multiplex PCR, and TCRdb kept only the in-frame ones, dropping some. The table lists about 28,000 clones, 70% to 85% of them singletons, with about a quarter in the top ten. Study-level points and caveats: The study observed clonal expansion of CD4+ and CD8+ blood T cells by week 6 at 0.1 to 3.0 mg/kg. Fewer expanded clones were found on average in CD4+ than in CD8+ T cells.

The clonotype originates from an adult with an advanced solid tumor such as melanoma, head and neck, liver or kidney cancer. The sequencing used CD4+ or CD8+ T cells sorted from blood, collected in a trial of the OX40 agonist ivuxolimab. The rearrangement links TRBV6-5 to TRBJ1-1, with D possibly matching TRBD1 (5 bases). The chain's CDR3 is CASTPRAAEAFF. The CDR3 DNA follows: TGTGCCAGCACTCCCAGGGCCGCTGAAGCTTTCTTT.